This is a list of T cell receptor beta chains from one sample in a study of blood T cell repertoires in COVID-19. Clones were read by immunoSEQ multiplex PCR, and TCRdb kept only the in-frame ones, dropping some. In the table there are 310,000 or so clones, around 88% of which are singletons. The sample comprised PBMCs or T cells enriched from blood (not recorded which). Receptors were obtained from a woman between 40 and 55 years old who had recovered from COVID-19. CDR3s include the opening cysteine and the closing phenylalanine or tryptophan. The D gene is left open where the match is weak.

V gene: TRBV6-2/TRBV6-3; D gene: NA; J gene: TRBJ1-5; CDR3 protein: CASSPHLTPGHF; CDR3 DNA: TGTGCCAGCAGTCCCCATTTAACCCCGGGTCATTTT
V gene: TRBV12-3/TRBV12-4; D gene: NA; J gene: TRBJ1-5; CDR3 protein: CASGDRSNQPQHF; CDR3 DNA: TGTGCCAGCGGAGATCGGAGCAATCAGCCCCAGCATTTT
V gene: TRBV12-3/TRBV12-4; D gene: NA; J gene: TRBJ1-6; CDR3 protein: CASSLLPSPLHF; CDR3 DNA: TGTGCCAGCAGTTTACTTCCCTCACCCCTCCACTTT
V gene: TRBV7-2; D gene: NA; J gene: TRBJ2-4; CDR3 protein: CASSFLASGENIQYF; CDR3 DNA: TGTGCCAGCAGCTTCCTAGCTTCTGGGGAAAACATTCAGTACTTC
V gene: TRBV5-1; D gene: TRBD2; J gene: TRBJ2-1; CDR3 protein: CASSPGGTRNEQFF; CDR3 DNA: TGCGCCAGCAGCCCCGGCGGGACTAGAAATGAGCAGTTCTTC
V gene: TRBV19; D gene: TRBD1; J gene: TRBJ1-1; CDR3 protein: CASSRLQGDWNTEAFF; CDR3 DNA: TGTGCCAGTAGTAGGTTACAGGGGGATTGGAACACTGAAGCTTTCTTT
V gene: TRBV18; D gene: NA; J gene: TRBJ1-1; CDR3 protein: CASSQTTIPEAFF; CDR3 DNA: TGTGCCAGCTCACAAACGACAATCCCTGAAGCTTTCTTT
V gene: TRBV2; D gene: NA; J gene: TRBJ2-7; CDR3 protein: CASKLSSDEQYF; CDR3 DNA: TGTGCCAGCAAGCTTAGCTCCGACGAGCAGTACTTC
V gene: TRBV18; D gene: NA; J gene: TRBJ2-4; CDR3 protein: CASSPGTLAKNIQYF; CDR3 DNA: TGTGCCAGCTCTCCTGGGACATTAGCCAAAAACATTCAGTACTTC
V gene: TRBV7-2; D gene: NA; J gene: TRBJ2-5; CDR3 protein: CASSAHQRETQYF; CDR3 DNA: TGTGCCAGCAGCGCTCACCAGCGGGAGACCCAGTACTTC